The rows below give T cell receptor beta chains drawn from one sample of a study of shared clonotypes between healthy human individuals. Clones were sequenced by immunoSEQ multiplex PCR, and TCRdb holds only the in-frame ones, with some missing. The sample includes some 2.1 million clones, over 85% of them seen just once. The sequenced sample was naive CD8+ T cells from PBMCs. All receptors come from a man younger than 30 in good health. Some clones in this sample may be carry-over from other donors' samples. Both conserved end residues are part of each CDR3. Only part of the rows carry a size: once, few, many, or a class if the clone is expanded.

cdr3_aa | j_call | v_call | clone_size
CASSQEEGGTEAFF | TRBJ1-1 | TRBV4-1 | few
CAGRLAGVSETQYF | TRBJ2-5 | TRBV2 | NA
CASSVGRRTEAFF | TRBJ1-1 | TRBV9 | NA
CASSVGAGRAVNNEQFF | TRBJ2-1 | TRBV9 | NA
CASSLGQGLGTEAFF | TRBJ1-1 | TRBV11-2 | NA
CSVTLAGGLEQYF | TRBJ2-7 | TRBV29-1 | NA
CASSHLGSSYEQYF | TRBJ2-7 | TRBV7-9 | NA
CASSLTQGAYETQYF | TRBJ2-5 | TRBV7-3 | once
CASSFPRTSGASYEQYF | TRBJ2-7 | TRBV7-2 | NA
CASSFGVSGANVLTF | TRBJ2-6 | TRBV28 | NA
CASSPGLAGAFEQYF | TRBJ2-7 | TRBV7-9 | NA
CSVDRGTSGSYNEQFF | TRBJ2-1 | TRBV29-1 | NA
CASRLWVRADDTEAFF | TRBJ1-1 | TRBV27 | NA
CASSGGGSNQPQHF | TRBJ1-5 | TRBV9 | NA
CASSLWQGYNEQFF | TRBJ2-1 | TRBV27 | few
CASSLDLAGGPYNEQFF | TRBJ2-1 | TRBV5-6 | NA
CASSQRTAGGSGELFF | TRBJ2-2 | TRBV19 | few
CASSLVPSVNTGELFF | TRBJ2-2 | TRBV11-2 | NA
CASSVPDREPNTGELFF | TRBJ2-2 | TRBV9 | NA
CASSLPRGELFF | TRBJ1-4 | TRBV9 | few
CATSRGRDSNYEQYF | TRBJ2-7 | TRBV15 | NA
CASNIQWNTGELFF | TRBJ2-2 | TRBV27 | NA
CASSLRGLAGGYNEQFF | TRBJ2-1 | TRBV28 | NA